This paragraph reports one T cell receptor beta chain. The antigen remains unidentified. The sample belongs to a study of shared clonotypes between healthy human individuals. For the study at large: The donors, a couple of women and a few men, were aged 18 to 49. Points from the study as a whole: Of the naive CD4 clonotypes, around 5% were shared across several donors.

Germline-derived CDR1 and CDR2 are SGHRS and YFSETQ. Trimming removed 4 bases at V and 0 bases at J, with 13 bases between. The CDR3 has 16 residues. Profiled with immunoSEQ multiplex PCR; TCRdb holds only in-frame clones, not every one. The sample yields 650,000 to 750,000 clones, 55% to 75% seen once. The split of CD4+ cells yielded CD45RA+ naive and CD45RA-negative memory subsets. The chain carries TRBV5-1 and TRBJ2-2; a possible D gene is TRBD1 (7 bases). The clonotype comes from a woman aged 25 to 39 in good health. Specimen: memory CD4+ T cells sorted from blood. Indicated subset: CD45RA-negative fraction. CDR3 sequence: CASSPAGQPNTGELFF. In nucleotides, the CDR3 is TGCGCCAGCAGCCCGGCGGGACAGCCGAACACCGGGGAGCTGTTTTTT.